This paragraph reports one TCR beta chain. This record comes from a study of blood T cell repertoires in COVID-19. Assay used: immunoSEQ multiplex PCR; TCRdb lists only in-frame clones, some missing. The data contain roughly 380,000 clones, about 90% of them seen just once; the ten biggest clones take up 1%. CDR3 length: 16 residues. The J segment lost 8 bases and the V segment lost 7 bases, leaving 15 bases of the junction unmatched. The V gene's germline CDR1 is SEHNR and CDR2 FQNEAQ (reference sequence). The specimen was PBMCs or T cells enriched from blood (not recorded which). This chain uses TRBV7-9 with TRBJ2-1; 9 nucleotides match TRBD2. This TCR came from a woman aged 25 to 39 who had been exposed to COVID-19. The chain's CDR3 is CASIGTSFYHGDEQFF. CDR3 bases: TGTGCCAGCATCGGGACTAGCTTTTATCACGGCGATGAGCAGTTCTTC.